Below, one T cell receptor (beta chain) is given with its context. Its antigen is currently unknown. Reverse transcription of about 0.5 to 1 ug RNA was performed with random hexamers. Multiplex immunoSEQ PCR targeted 54 Vbeta and 13 Jbeta TCR beta segments. Using its own MiXCR run on the immunoSEQ multiplex PCR reads, TCRdb lists one record per CDR3 protein. The table records over 350,000 distinct CDR3 sequences, approximately 85% of them present only once. This entry belongs to a study of CD8 T cells in Susac syndrome. General study findings and limits: As acknowledged by the study, its TCR sequencing and HLA analysis included a relatively small number of individuals.

The CDR3 runs 12 residues. V was clipped by 6 bases and J by 5 bases, with 9 bases between them. In the multiple sclerosis control group, patients were treatment-naive and had stable or active relapsing-remitting disease. The rearrangement links TRBV12-3 or TRBV12-4 to TRBJ2-3; D not certain. The clonotype comes from a human donor with multiple sclerosis. The material sequenced was CD8+ T cells from PBMCs. DNA for the CDR3: TGTGCCAGCAGCCGACCCGAAGATACGCAGTATTTT. Amino acids: CASSRPEDTQYF.